A single sample is the source of the 19 T cell receptor beta chains below, sequenced in a study of CD8 T cells in ankylosing spondylitis. One entry per CDR3 protein results from TCRdb running MiXCR on the 5' RACE reads. Among 200,000 to 300,000 distinct CDR3 sequences listed, 24% were seen once. Input material: blood, either unsorted or a sorted T cell fraction (not recorded which). The receptors here all came from a male donor with ankylosing spondylitis or in good health (not recorded which).

This clonotype has a handful of counts. The rearrangement uses TRBV20-1 and TRBJ2-1; D is tentatively TRBD1 or TRBD2 (5 bases each). Per the germline V gene, CDR1 is DFQATT and CDR2 is SNEGSKA (reference sequence). This CDR3 comprises 11 residues. Trimming cost V 7 bases and J 13 bases, with 17 bases left between them. The CDR3 coding sequence is TGCAGTGTCCTTCCACCGGGACCACAGTTCTTC. As protein: CSVLPPGPQFF.

In this sample, this clonotype turned up a few times. V usage is TRBV6-6 and J usage is TRBJ1-5, with D uncertain. Per germline, CDR1 MNHNY and CDR2 SVGAGI (reference sequence). Trimming stripped 7 bases from V and 0 bases from J, with 7 bases between. This CDR3 has 13 residues. Written as DNA, the CDR3 is TGTGCCAGCAAGGCCCATAGCAATCAGCCCCAGCATTTT. Residues: CASKAHSNQPQHF.

This clonotype was seen repeatedly, ten times or more. The V gene is TRBV12-3 or TRBV12-4, the J gene TRBJ2-7; 9 bases agree with TRBD1. The CDR3 is 14 residues long. The junction had 4 bases not matched to a gene; V was cut back by 7 bases and J by 0 bases. CDR3 in amino acids: CASTQTGGSYEQYF. For the CDR3, the DNA is TGTGCCAGCACCCAGACAGGGGGCTCCTACGAGCAGTACTTC.

The chain uses TRBV10-2 and TRBJ2-7; the D gene is possibly TRBD1 (5 bases). Between the trimmed V and J ends, which lost 6 bases and 3 bases, there was a span of 9 bases. Germline loops: CDR1 WSHSY, CDR2 SAAADI. The CDR3 consists of 12 residues. The CDR3 DNA reads as TGCGCCAGCAGGGATCAGGGCTACGAGCAGTACTTC. Translated, it gives CASRDQGYEQYF.

This clonotype was detected many times. The chain joins TRBV27 to TRBJ1-3; a weak D match, TRBD1 (6 bases). V shed 8 bases and J shed 4 bases, with 15 bases lying between them. Germline loops: CDR1 MNHEY, CDR2 SMNVEV (reference sequence). This CDR3 region has 14 residues. The CDR3: CASGVGGIGNTIYF. CDR3 DNA sequence: TGTGCCAGCGGAGTTGGGGGCATCGGAAACACCATATATTTT.

The V and J genes are TRBV19 and TRBJ1-1; D is unclear. CDR3 size: 13 residues. V lost 10 bases and J 0 bases, leaving 12 bases between the germline ends. Germline V gives CDR1 LNHDA, CDR2 SQIVND (reference sequence). The CDR3 spells CATSSGMNTEAFF. For the CDR3, the DNA is TGTGCCACTTCCTCAGGTATGAACACTGAAGCTTTCTTT.

This clonotype was seen ten or more times. The rearrangement links TRBV20-1 to TRBJ2-3; 10 bases map to TRBD2. The CDR3 runs to 18 residues. V shed 1 base, J shed 0 bases, and the junction held 10 bases outside the gene matches. Germline V gene lookup returns CDR1 DFQATT and CDR2 SNEGSKA (reference sequence). The DNA for the CDR3 is TGCAGTGCTAGAGGACTAGCGGGCGTTTCTGTTAGCACAGATACGCAGTATTTT. Translation gives CSARGLAGVSVSTDTQYF.

This clonotype showed up just a few times. This chain joins TRBV15 and TRBJ2-6; D not certain. The V gene's germline CDR1 is LNHNV and CDR2 YYDKDF (reference sequence). This CDR3 is built from 15 residues. Trimming cost V 8 bases and J 0 bases, with 11 bases left between them. The CDR3 region has the DNA TGTGCCACCCGCGGCAGACCCTCTGGGGCCAACGTCCTGACTTTC. Protein product: CATRGRPSGANVLTF. The full variable domain, rest sourced from reference TRBV15 and TRBJ2-6, is DAMVIQNPRYQVTQFGKPVTLSCSQTLNHNVMYWYQQKSSQAPKLLFHYYDKDFNNEADTPDNFQSRRPNTSFCFLDIRSPGLGDTAMYLCATRGRPSGANVLTFGAGSRLTVL.

This clonotype was found many times. The chain couples TRBV14 to TRBJ2-7, with unresolved D. CDR3 size: 14 residues. Germline-derived CDR1 and CDR2 are SGHDN and FVKESK. V lost 3 bases and J lost 1, with 10 bases in between. Here the CDR3 reads CASSQVGISYEQYF. CDR3 sequence (DNA): TGTGCCAGCAGCCAGGTGGGGATTTCCTACGAGCAGTACTTC. Full variable domain (rest looked up from reference TRBV14 and TRBJ2-7): EAGVTQFPSHSVIEKGQTVTLRCDPISGHDNLYWYRRVMGKEIKFLLHFVKESKQDESGMPNNRFLAERTGGTYSTLKVQPAELEDSGVYFCASSQVGISYEQYFGPGTRLTVT.

This clonotype was detected a few times. This chain connects TRBV27 to TRBJ1-1; 7 nucleotides match TRBD1. Germline V CDR1 and CDR2: MNHEY, SMNVEV (reference sequence). V was pared by 5 bases and J by 2 bases, with 8 bases of the junction left unmatched. This CDR3 region has 15 residues. The CDR3 loop is CASSTQGTHNTEAFF. CDR3 DNA: TGTGCCAGCAGTACACAGGGGACACATAACACTGAAGCTTTCTTT.

This clonotype was counted many times. V gene TRBV29-1 combines with J gene TRBJ2-2; the match to TRBD1 covers 9 bases. CDR3 length: 13 amino acids. V lost 7 bases, J lost 7 bases, and 7 bases stayed unmatched. The germline V gene has CDR1 SQVTM and CDR2 ANQGSEA. The CDR3 is CSADLTGGGELFF. The CDR3 DNA follows: TGCAGCGCAGACTTGACAGGGGGCGGGGAGCTGTTTTTT.

The chain combines TRBV12-3 or TRBV12-4 with TRBJ2-1; perhaps D is TRBD1 or TRBD2 (6 bases each). The CDR3 contains 15 residues. V was shortened by 5 bases and J by 2 bases, with 13 bases between the two germline ends. The CDR3 loop reads CASSPVGGPYNEQFF. CDR3 sequence (DNA): TGTGCCAGCAGTCCTGTGGGGGGCCCCTACAATGAGCAGTTCTTC.

This clonotype turned up a few times. The rearrangement links TRBV10-3 to TRBJ2-7, with D maybe TRBD2 (5 bases). The CDR3 sequence is 12 residues long. V lost 3 bases and J lost 3, with 6 bases in between. Germline CDR1 is ENHRY and CDR2 is SYGVKD. CDR3 bases: TGTGCCATCAGTGATGAGGGCTACGAGCAGTACTTC. This translates into CAISDEGYEQYF.

This chain joins TRBV28 and TRBJ2-5; D is unclear. Trimming left V 10 bases short and J 4 bases short, with 7 bases between. The CDR3 length is 10 residues. Germline-derived CDR1 and CDR2 are MDHEN and SYDVKM. DNA of the CDR3: TGTGCCACCGGATTAGAGACCCAGTACTTC. It encodes CATGLETQYF.

This chain joins TRBV20-1 and TRBJ2-3; D may be TRBD1 (6 bases). V lost 4 bases and J lost 0, with 11 bases in between. Germline V gives CDR1 DFQATT, CDR2 SNEGSKA (reference sequence). CDR3 length: 14 amino acids. Here the CDR3 reads CSATPRGSTDTQYF. The CDR3 bases are TGCAGTGCTACACCTAGGGGGAGCACAGATACGCAGTATTTT.

This clonotype was counted at least ten times. The V and J genes are TRBV6-1 and TRBJ1-1, with 7 nucleotides matching TRBD1. J was trimmed by 4 bases and V by 11 bases; bases with no gene match: 13. The CDR3 loop spans 14 amino acids. Germline V gene sequence: CDR1 MNHNS, CDR2 SASEGT. CDR3 protein: CAVREGAPGTEAFF. DNA of the CDR3: TGTGCCGTACGGGAGGGGGCTCCGGGCACTGAAGCTTTCTTT.

This rearrangement joins TRBV15 to TRBJ1-1, with unresolved D. CDR3 length equals 15 residues. The germline CDR1 and CDR2 sequences are LNHNV and YYDKDF (reference sequence). Between the trimmed V and J ends, which lost 1 base and 0 bases, there was a span of 9 bases. CDR3 protein: CATSRAGILNTEAFF. In DNA, the CDR3 is TGTGCCACCAGCAGAGCCGGGATTCTGAACACTGAAGCTTTCTTT.

The chain couples TRBV20-1 to TRBJ2-1; TRBD1 aligns across 10 bases. Trimming cost V 1 base and J 5 bases; bases outside gene matches: 8. CDR1 is DFQATT and CDR2 is SNEGSKA in the germline V gene (reference sequence). The CDR3 totals 16 residues. The CDR3 here is CSARAAGQGLNNEQFF. The DNA of the CDR3 is TGCAGTGCTAGAGCCGCGGGACAGGGGCTAAACAATGAGCAGTTCTTC.

This sequence joins TRBV12-3 or TRBV12-4 and TRBJ2-3; D tentatively reads TRBD1 or TRBD2 (6 bases each). The CDR3 totals 14 residues. V shed 4 bases and J shed 6 bases, with 14 bases lying between them. The CDR3 bases are TGTGCCAGCAGTTCTAGCCGGGGGCGCGATACGCAGTATTTT. This sequence encodes CASSSSRGRDTQYF.